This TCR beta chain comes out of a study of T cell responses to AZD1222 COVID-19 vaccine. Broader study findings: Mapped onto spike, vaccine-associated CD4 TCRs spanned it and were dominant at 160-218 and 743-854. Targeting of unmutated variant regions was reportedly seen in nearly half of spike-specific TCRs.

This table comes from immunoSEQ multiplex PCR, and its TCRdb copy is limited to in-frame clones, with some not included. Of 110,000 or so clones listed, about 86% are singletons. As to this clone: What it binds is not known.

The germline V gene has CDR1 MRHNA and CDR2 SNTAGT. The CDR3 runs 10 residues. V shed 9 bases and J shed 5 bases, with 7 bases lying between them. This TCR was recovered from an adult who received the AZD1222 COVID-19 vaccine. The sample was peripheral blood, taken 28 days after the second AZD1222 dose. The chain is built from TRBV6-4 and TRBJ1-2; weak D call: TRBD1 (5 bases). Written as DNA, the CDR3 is TGTGCCAGAGGACATTATGGCTACACCTTC. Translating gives CARGHYGYTF.